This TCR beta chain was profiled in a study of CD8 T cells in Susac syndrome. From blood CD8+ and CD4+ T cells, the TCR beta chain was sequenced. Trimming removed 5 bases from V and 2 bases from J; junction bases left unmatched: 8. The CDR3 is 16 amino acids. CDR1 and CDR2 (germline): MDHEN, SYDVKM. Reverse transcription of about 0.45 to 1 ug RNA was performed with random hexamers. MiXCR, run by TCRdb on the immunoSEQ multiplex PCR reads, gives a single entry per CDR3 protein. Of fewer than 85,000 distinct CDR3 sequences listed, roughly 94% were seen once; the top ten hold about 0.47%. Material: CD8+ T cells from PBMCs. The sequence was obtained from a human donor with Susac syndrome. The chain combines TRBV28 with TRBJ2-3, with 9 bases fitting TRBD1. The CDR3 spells CASSIIRDRVTDTQYF. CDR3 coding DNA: TGTGCCAGCAGTATCATCCGGGACAGGGTCACAGATACGCAGTATTTT.